The 31 T cell receptor beta chains below all came from one sample that was sequenced in a study of T cells in Graves' hyperthyroidism and ophthalmopathy. Amplification of TCR beta CDR3 regions used RNA as the template. The HTBI primer set served for first-round RT-PCR of the TCR CDR3. TCRdb recomputed calls from the multiplex PCR reads with MiXCR, one row per CDR3 protein. The profile shows about 610,000 distinct CDR3 sequences, 35% to 55% of them singletons. Specimen: peripheral blood or thyroid tissue (not recorded which). The receptors here all came from a young woman with Graves' hyperthyroidism.

The table lists this clonotype with many counts. This sequence joins TRBV20-1 and TRBJ1-4, with 7 bases that match TRBD1. The CDR3 extends over 14 amino acids. Germline CDR1 reads DFQATT; CDR2 reads SNEGSKA (reference sequence). V shed 5 bases, J shed 0 bases, and the junction held 3 bases outside the gene matches. The CDR3 nucleotides read TGCAGTGCTGAGGGGGCTGCAACTAATGAAAAACTGTTTTTT. Its protein is CSAEGAATNEKLFF.

The rearrangement uses TRBV20-1 and TRBJ2-7, with unresolved D. The CDR3 extends over 20 amino acids. CDR1 is DFQATT and CDR2 is SNEGSKA in the germline V gene (reference sequence). Trimming pared 3 bases from V and 0 bases from J, leaving 30 bases between. CDR3 region: CSARQKPTGPLGGRSYEQYF. The CDR3 DNA sequence: TGCAGTGCTAGGCAGAAACCGACGGGCCCCCTGGGTGGGCGCTCCTACGAGCAGTACTTC.

This clonotype was seen ten or more times. The chain has TRBV7-9 and TRBJ2-3; D is unclear. Trimming removed 1 base at V and 6 bases at J, with 11 bases between. The CDR3 has 14 residues. The germline gives CDR1 SEHNR, CDR2 FQNEAQ (reference sequence). This chain's CDR3 is CASSLGDFWDTQYF. CDR3 nucleotide sequence: TGTGCCAGCAGCTTAGGGGATTTTTGGGATACGCAGTATTTT.

The CDR3 is CSVALTSGGNTDTQYF. DNA for the CDR3: TGCAGCGTCGCTCTTACTAGCGGGGGAAACACAGATACGCAGTATTTT. The genes are TRBV29-1 and TRBJ2-3; 11 positions match TRBD2. Looked up from germline, CDR1 is SQVTM and CDR2 is ANQGSEA. The CDR3 consists of 16 residues. V trimming: 6 bases; J trimming: 2 bases; junction bases outside the gene matches: 10.

This chain uses TRBV7-2 with TRBJ2-2; 9 bases align to TRBD1. Germline-derived CDR1 and CDR2 are SGHTA and FQGNSA. After removal of 5 bases from V and 1 base from J, the junction contained 11 bases not matched to a gene. The CDR3 consists of 18 residues. CDR3 in amino acids: CASSPTTGGWVNTGELFF. The DNA of the CDR3 is TGTGCCAGCAGCCCGACGACAGGGGGATGGGTGAACACCGGGGAGCTGTTTTTT.

This clonotype was picked up many times. The rearrangement uses TRBV14 and TRBJ1-6, with no clear D. The germline gives CDR1 SGHDN, CDR2 FVKESK. There are 14 residues in the CDR3. V lost 0 bases and J 12 bases, leaving 12 bases between the germline ends. The CDR3 loop reads CASSQDPLGVPLHF. Written as DNA, the CDR3 is TGTGCCAGCAGCCAAGATCCGCTCGGTGTACCCCTCCACTTT.

This clonotype was observed many times. The chain employs TRBV7-2 and TRBJ1-1; 9 positions agree with TRBD1. V lost 2 bases, J lost 10 bases, and 14 bases stayed unmatched. This CDR3 region has 16 residues. Germline values: CDR1 SGHTA, CDR2 FQGNSA. The CDR3 is CASSLSHPGTGMGAFF. The CDR3 DNA sequence: TGTGCCAGCAGCTTATCCCACCCGGGGACAGGGATGGGAGCTTTCTTT.

DNA for the CDR3: TGCGCCAGCAGACTGGGAAGGGATGGCTACACCTTC. Its protein product is CASRLGRDGYTF. This chain links TRBV5-1 with TRBJ1-2; no clear D. V was shortened by 5 bases and J by 6 bases, with 11 bases between the two germline ends. The CDR3 runs to 12 residues. The V gene's germline CDR1 is SGHRS and CDR2 YFSETQ.

V gene TRBV12-3 or TRBV12-4 combines with J gene TRBJ2-5; D may match TRBD1 or TRBD2 (7 bases each). This CDR3 has 15 amino acids. V was shortened by 3 bases and J by 4 bases, with 15 bases between the two germline ends. The CDR3 sequence: CASSFRAGGGETQYF. CDR3 nucleotide sequence: TGTGCCAGCAGTTTTAGGGCAGGGGGGGGAGAGACCCAGTACTTC.

V is TRBV27 and J is TRBJ1-3; D is uncertain. Germline V gene sequence: CDR1 MNHEY, CDR2 SMNVEV (reference sequence). The germline V and J ends were trimmed by 4 bases and 1 base, with 8 bases remaining between them. The CDR3 length is 14 residues. In DNA form, the CDR3 reads TGTGCCAGCAGTTCCCGGATTTCTGGAAACACCATATATTTT. Its translation: CASSSRISGNTIYF.

The chain recombines TRBV12-3 or TRBV12-4 with TRBJ1-6; tentatively, D is TRBD1 (6 bases). V lost 4 bases and J lost 14, with 9 bases in between. This CDR3 is built from 11 residues. The CDR3 DNA is TGTGCCAGCAGTTCCAGGGGATCCCTCCACTTT. Translated, it gives CASSSRGSLHF.

As concerns this clonotype: This may be a read error, as it is one base from a much larger clone. The chain joins TRBV5-1 to TRBJ1-1; D unclear. The CDR3 runs 12 residues. Germline CDR1 and CDR2: SGHRS and YFSETQ. Here the CDR3 reads CASSEEYTEALF. The CDR3 nucleotides read TGCGCCAGCAGCGAAGAGTACACTGAAGCTCTCTTT.

This clonotype appeared many times. The gene calls are TRBV5-1 and TRBJ1-4, with 7 bases matching TRBD1. This CDR3 spans 15 amino acids. Trimming took 2 bases from V and 5 from J; bases not matched to a gene: 6. Germline V gene lookup returns CDR1 SGHRS and CDR2 YFSETQ. Here the CDR3 reads CASSLRTGLNEKLFF. CDR3 nucleotide sequence: TGCGCCAGCAGCTTAAGGACAGGCCTCAATGAAAAACTGTTTTTT.

The table lists this clonotype with many counts. This chain uses TRBV5-1 with TRBJ1-2; TRBD1 aligns across 9 bases. Losses at the gene ends were 2 bases for V and 4 bases for J; bases not matched to a gene: 6. The germline V gene encodes CDR1 SGHRS and CDR2 YFSETQ. This CDR3 contains 15 residues. Written as DNA, the CDR3 is TGCGCCAGCAGCTTTACCGGGACAGGGTTCTATGGCTACACCTTC. It translates to CASSFTGTGFYGYTF.

This chain uses TRBV29-1 with TRBJ1-5, with a weak D call TRBD1 (6 bases). The CDR3 spans 13 residues. CDR1 is SQVTM and CDR2 is ANQGSEA in the germline V gene. V was pared by 5 bases and J by 11 bases, with 19 bases between. This CDR3 reads CSVTQQGGETQHF. The CDR3 DNA follows: TGCAGCGTTACACAACAGGGTGGAGAGACCCAGCATTTT.

V is TRBV24-1 and J is TRBJ1-6, with TRBD1 matching over 7 bases. The CDR3 spans 15 residues. The junction had 6 bases not matched to a gene; V was cut back by 3 bases and J by 8 bases. Germline V gene lookup returns CDR1 KGHDR and CDR2 SFDVKD. CDR3 sequence: CATSDPTGAHSPLHF. The CDR3 coding sequence is TGTGCCACCAGTGATCCTACAGGGGCGCATTCACCCCTCCACTTT.

The chain is built from TRBV5-1 and TRBJ1-1, with 8 nucleotides matching TRBD1. The V segment lost 2 bases and the J segment 3 bases; nucleotides outside the gene matches: 9. The CDR3 length is 16 residues. Germline-derived CDR1 and CDR2 are SGHRS and YFSETQ. CDR3 residues: CASSFQGADGYTEAFF. The CDR3 DNA reads as TGCGCCAGCAGCTTCCAGGGGGCTGACGGCTACACTGAAGCTTTCTTT. The complete variable domain, with remaining parts taken from reference TRBV5-1 and TRBJ1-1, reads KAGVTQTPRYLIKTRGQQVTLSCSPISGHRSVSWYQQTPGQGLQFLFEYFSETQRNKGNFPGRFSGRQFSNSRSEMNVSTLELGDSALYLCASSFQGADGYTEAFFGQGTRLTVV.

This clonotype was recorded many times. The CDR3: CASGMIRADSDEQYF. The CDR3 DNA reads TGTGCCAGCGGGATGATTAGGGCAGATTCGGACGAGCAGTACTTC. The J gene is TRBJ2-7, the V gene TRBV6-6; D not resolved. The V gene lost 8 bases and the J gene lost 5 bases, with 22 bases spanning the gap. CDR3 length: 15 residues. Germline CDR1 is MNHNY and CDR2 is SVGAGI (reference sequence).

The chain has TRBV7-2 and TRBJ2-3; D could derive from TRBD1 or TRBD2 (6 bases each). The CDR3 loop spans 15 amino acids. The germline CDR1 and CDR2 sequences are SGHTA and FQGNSA. With 5 bases removed from V and 6 bases from J, the gap between germline ends came to 18 bases. The CDR3 sequence: CASSRGERPGDTQYF. Here the CDR3 DNA reads TGTGCCAGCAGCAGGGGGGAGAGGCCGGGGGATACGCAGTATTTT.

This clonotype showed up many times. The gene calls are TRBV7-3 and TRBJ2-2; the D is unclear. Germline lookup yields CDR1 SGHTA and CDR2 FQGTGA. V was trimmed by 5 bases and J by 4 bases, leaving 8 bases between them. The CDR3 runs 13 residues. CDR3 DNA: TGTGCCAGCAGCAAGAGGAGCACCGGGGAGCTGTTTTTT. The encoded protein is CASSKRSTGELFF.

This clonotype came up many times. This chain links TRBV19 with TRBJ1-5; TRBD1 aligns across 9 bases. V was pared by 8 bases and J by 4 bases, with 3 bases of the junction left unmatched. The germline gives CDR1 LNHDA, CDR2 SQIVND (reference sequence). The CDR3 has 13 residues. For the CDR3, the DNA is TGTGCCAGTTGGGACAGGGAGAATCAGCCCCAGCATTTT. It encodes CASWDRENQPQHF.

This clonotype came up once. The chain recombines TRBV29-1 with TRBJ2-7, with D hard to call. The V end was cut by 4 bases, the J end by 7 bases, with 14 bases between. CDR3 size: 12 residues. Germline V gives CDR1 SQVTM, CDR2 ANQGSEA. The CDR3 here is CSVGAPSREQYF. DNA for the CDR3: TGCAGCGTTGGGGCACCGAGCAGGGAGCAGTACTTC.

Many counts were recorded for this clonotype. This chain connects TRBV20-1 to TRBJ1-3; D is ambiguous. The V gene's germline CDR1 is DFQATT and CDR2 SNEGSKA (reference sequence). The V gene lost 3 bases and the J gene lost 4 bases, with 10 bases spanning the gap. The CDR3 loop spans 13 amino acids. CDR3 sequence reads: CSARVPSGNTIYF. Here the CDR3 DNA reads TGCAGTGCTAGGGTGCCGAGCGGAAACACCATATATTTT.

The chain links TRBV20-1 to TRBJ1-6; TRBD1 agrees at 8 bases. Germline CDR1 reads DFQATT; CDR2 reads SNEGSKA (reference sequence). V was pared by 6 bases and J by 14 bases, with 12 bases of the junction left unmatched. The CDR3 runs to 13 residues. The CDR3 here is CSAERTGTSALHF. The CDR3 DNA reads TGCAGTGCCGAGCGGACAGGGACGTCGGCCCTCCACTTT.

The J gene is TRBJ2-7, the V gene TRBV20-1, with D possibly being TRBD2 (6 bases). The ends were cut back, 3 bases at V and 5 bases at J, with 14 bases in the middle. Germline V gene lookup returns CDR1 DFQATT and CDR2 SNEGSKA (reference sequence). The CDR3 loop spans 13 amino acids. CDR3 sequence: CSASGSGLDEQYF. The CDR3 region has the DNA TGCAGTGCTAGCGGAAGCGGGCTCGACGAGCAGTACTTC.

The chain combines TRBV4-3 with TRBJ1-2, with D maybe TRBD1 (5 bases). The CDR3 is 14 residues long. Germline V gives CDR1 LGHNA, CDR2 YSLEER. Trimming shortened V by 0 bases and J by 6 bases, and 11 bases separated the two germline ends. The CDR3 coding sequence is TGCGCCAGCAGCCAAGATTCGGGGGTGAATGGCTACACCTTC. Translating gives CASSQDSGVNGYTF.

This clonotype was seen many times. This sequence joins TRBV19 and TRBJ1-1; TRBD1 matches 9 bases. Germline CDR1 and CDR2: LNHDA and SQIVND (reference sequence). The J segment lost 4 bases and the V segment lost 7 bases, leaving 4 bases of the junction unmatched. The CDR3 sequence is 13 residues long. The CDR3 spells CASKKDRGTEAFF. CDR3 DNA sequence: TGTGCCAGTAAGAAGGACAGGGGCACTGAAGCTTTCTTT.

Many counts were recorded for this clonotype. This chain uses TRBV15 with TRBJ2-5, with D perhaps matching TRBD2 (7 bases). This CDR3 contains 14 residues. V was pared by 1 base and J by 4 bases, with 10 bases between. Germline V gives CDR1 LNHNV, CDR2 YYDKDF (reference sequence). CDR3 sequence: CATSRGEGVETQYF. Written as DNA, the CDR3 is TGTGCCACCAGCAGAGGGGAGGGGGTAGAGACCCAGTACTTC.

To note about this clonotype: The junction departs from germline at one end; a sequencing error may be responsible. This sequence joins TRBV7-2 and TRBJ2-7, with 8 bases identical to TRBD2. Germline V lookup: CDR1 SGHTA, CDR2 FQGNSA. This CDR3 contains 15 residues. CDR3 region: CAGSFTSGSSYEQHF. The CDR3 DNA is TGTGCCGGCAGCTTTACCAGCGGGAGCTCCTACGAGCAGCACTTC.

At least ten counts were recorded for this clonotype. The chain combines TRBV10-3 with TRBJ2-2, with a tentative D call TRBD1 (5 bases). Germline-derived CDR1 and CDR2 are ENHRY and SYGVKD. This CDR3 has 15 residues. V was shortened by 6 bases and J by 2 bases, with 13 bases between the two germline ends. Here the CDR3 DNA reads TGTGCCATCAGACGCGACAGCCCTAACACCGGGGAGCTGTTTTTT. Protein product: CAIRRDSPNTGELFF.

On this clonotype: At one end the junction does not follow the germline gene, possibly because of a read error. The chain recombines TRBV25-1 with TRBJ1-5; 7 bases are shared with TRBD1. CDR3 length equals 16 residues. Germline V gene sequence: CDR1 MGHDK, CDR2 SYGVNS. CDR3 amino acids: CTSSEKRRGLYAPQHF. The CDR3 DNA reads TGTACCAGCAGTGAAAAAAGGAGGGGGCTGTATGCGCCCCAGCATTTT.